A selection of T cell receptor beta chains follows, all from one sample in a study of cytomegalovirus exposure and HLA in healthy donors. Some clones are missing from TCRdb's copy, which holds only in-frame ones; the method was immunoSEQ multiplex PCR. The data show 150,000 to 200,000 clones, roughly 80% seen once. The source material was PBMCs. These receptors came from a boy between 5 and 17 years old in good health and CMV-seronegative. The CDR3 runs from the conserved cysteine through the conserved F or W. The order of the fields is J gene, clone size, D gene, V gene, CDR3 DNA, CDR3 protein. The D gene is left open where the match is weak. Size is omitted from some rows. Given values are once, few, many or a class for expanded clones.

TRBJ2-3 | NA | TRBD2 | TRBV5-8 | TGTGCCAGCAGCTCGAGACTAGCGGGGGGGTATACGCAGTATTTT | CASSSRLAGGYTQYF
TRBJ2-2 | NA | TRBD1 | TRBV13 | TGTGCCAGCAGCCCCCCGGACAGGGGGAGATGGGAGCTGTTTTTT | CASSPPDRGRWELFF
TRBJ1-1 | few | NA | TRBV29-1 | TGCAGCGTCCGAGGGAGCACTGAAGCTTTCTTT | CSVRGSTEAFF
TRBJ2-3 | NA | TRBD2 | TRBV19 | TGTGCCAGTAGTCCCAGACTAGCGGGAAAAGCAGATACGCAGTATTTT | CASSPRLAGKADTQYF
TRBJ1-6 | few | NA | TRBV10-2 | TGCGCCAGCAGGCAAGGACAGACCCATTCACCCCTCCACTTT | CASRQGQTHSPLHF
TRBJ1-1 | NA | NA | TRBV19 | TGTGCCAGTAGTATCCAGGTTCCTTTTGAAGCTTTCTTT | CASSIQVPFEAFF
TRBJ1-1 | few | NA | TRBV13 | TGTGCCAGCAGACCAGCTCATGGACGGGGGAACACTGAAGCTTTCTTT | CASRPAHGRGNTEAFF
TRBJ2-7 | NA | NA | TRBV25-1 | TGTGCCAGCAAAGAATCGGACTGGGCCTACGAGCAGTACTTC | CASKESDWAYEQYF
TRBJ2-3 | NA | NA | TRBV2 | TGTGCCAGCAGCCGACGTAGCGGCCTAGGAGACGATACGCAGTATTTT | CASSRRSGLGDDTQYF
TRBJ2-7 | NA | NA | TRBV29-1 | TGCAGCGTCGAACAGGGTTACGAGCAGTACTTC | CSVEQGYEQYF
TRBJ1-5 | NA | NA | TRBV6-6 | TGTGCCAGCAGTTACTCTATTGGGCAGGGTCAGCCCCAGCATTTT | CASSYSIGQGQPQHF
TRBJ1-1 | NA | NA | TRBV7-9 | TGTGCCAGCAGCCCCGTCTCGGGGGGAGCTTTCTTT | CASSPVSGGAFF
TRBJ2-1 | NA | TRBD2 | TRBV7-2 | TGTGCCAGCAGCTTAGCTTCGGCGGGAGTCATTTACAATGAGCAGTTCTTC | CASSLASAGVIYNEQFF
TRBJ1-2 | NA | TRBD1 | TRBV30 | TGTGCCTGGAGTAAGGACAGGGGCTCTGGCTACACCTTC | CAWSKDRGSGYTF
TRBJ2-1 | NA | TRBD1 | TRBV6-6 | TGTGCCAGCAGTTCTGAGACAGGGGTCGAAGGGGGTGAGCAGTTCTTC | CASSSETGVEGGEQFF
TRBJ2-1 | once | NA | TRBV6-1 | TGTGCCAGCAGTGAATCAGGATCATTAGAGCAGTTCTTC | CASSESGSLEQFF
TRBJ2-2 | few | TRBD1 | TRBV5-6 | TGTGCCAGCAGCTTTAGGTCACCGGGACAGGACTTGCGCCTTTTT | CASSFRSPGQDLRLF
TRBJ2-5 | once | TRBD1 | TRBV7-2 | TGTGCCAGCAGCTTAGGGGTGACAGGGGGGGGCCAAGAGACCCAGTACTTC | CASSLGVTGGGQETQYF
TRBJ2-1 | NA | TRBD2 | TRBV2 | TGTGCCAGCAGTAGAGGACTAGCCTATGAGCAGTTCTTC | CASSRGLAYEQFF
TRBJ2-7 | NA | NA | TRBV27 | TGTGCCAGCAGGCGCGCCGGGGGCTACGAGCAGTACTTC | CASRRAGGYEQYF
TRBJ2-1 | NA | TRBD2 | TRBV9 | TGTGCCAGCAGCGAGGGACTAGCGAACTACAATGAGCAGTTCTTC | CASSEGLANYNEQFF
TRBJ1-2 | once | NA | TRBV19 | TGTGCCAGTAGTCTGCAGGGGTATGGCTACACCTTC | CASSLQGYGYTF
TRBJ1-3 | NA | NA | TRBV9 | TGTGCCAGCAGCGTAGACAGCTCCTCTGGAAACACCATATATTTT | CASSVDSSSGNTIYF
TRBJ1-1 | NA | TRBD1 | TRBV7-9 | TGTGCCAGCAGCGCAGGGGGAATGAACACTGAAGCTTTCTTT | CASSAGGMNTEAFF
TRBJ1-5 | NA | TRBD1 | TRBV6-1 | TGTGCCAGCAGTGTAACAGGGGATCAGCCCCAGCATTTT | CASSVTGDQPQHF
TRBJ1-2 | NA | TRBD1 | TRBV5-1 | TGCGCCAGCAGACCGGACAGGCTGAACGGCTACACCTTC | CASRPDRLNGYTF
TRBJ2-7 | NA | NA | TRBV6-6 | TGTGCCAGCAGTTACCCCGACAGCTCCTACGAGCAGTACTTC | CASSYPDSSYEQYF
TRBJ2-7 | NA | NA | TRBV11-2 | TGTGCCAGCAGCTTAGAGTTGCCAGATACCTACGAGCAGTACTTC | CASSLELPDTYEQYF
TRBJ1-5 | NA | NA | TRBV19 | TGTGCCAGTAGTATAGTAGGAGGGGACTATTATCAGCCCCAGCATTTT | CASSIVGGDYYQPQHF
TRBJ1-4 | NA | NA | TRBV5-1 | TGCGCCAGCAGCTTGGGTCAGGACACGGGTGAAAAACTGTTTTTT | CASSLGQDTGEKLFF
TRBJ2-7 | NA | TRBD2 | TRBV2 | TGTGCCAGCAGTGACCGACTAGCGGGGGACGAGCAGTACTTC | CASSDRLAGDEQYF
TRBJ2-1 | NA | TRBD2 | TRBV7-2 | TGTGCCAGCAGCTTGCTAGCGGGAATCAACTACAATGAGCAGTTCTTC | CASSLLAGINYNEQFF
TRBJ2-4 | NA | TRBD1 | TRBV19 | TGTGCCCCGAGTACGGGGTCAAGGGGGCAAGACAAAAACATTCAGTACTTC | CAPSTGSRGQDKNIQYF
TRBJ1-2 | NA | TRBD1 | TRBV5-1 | TGCGCCAGCAGCTTGGCCGGGGACAGGTTGAGCTACACCTTC | CASSLAGDRLSYTF
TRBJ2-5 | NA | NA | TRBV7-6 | TGTGCCAGCAGCCCCCCAAAGGGAGGGACCCAGTACTTC | CASSPPKGGTQYF
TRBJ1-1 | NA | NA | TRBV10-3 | TGTGCCACCGATTTTGGAGGCACTGAAGCTTTCTTT | CATDFGGTEAFF
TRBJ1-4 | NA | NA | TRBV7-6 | TGTGCCAGCAGCTTAGCCGGGGATGGAAAACTGTTTTTT | CASSLAGDGKLFF
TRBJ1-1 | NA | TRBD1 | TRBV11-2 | TGTGCCAGCGGGGGACAGGGGGCTATGAACACTGAAGCTTTCTTT | CASGGQGAMNTEAFF
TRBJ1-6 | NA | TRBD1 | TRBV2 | TGTGCCAGCAGTGAATGGCCAGGGGGTTCGGATTCACCCCTCCACTTT | CASSEWPGGSDSPLHF
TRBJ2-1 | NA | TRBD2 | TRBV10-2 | TGCGCCAGCATAGCTCTAGCGGGGGCCCCGACAAATGAGCAGTTCTTC | CASIALAGAPTNEQFF